Listed below are T cell receptor beta chains from one sample, sequenced in a study of T cell responses to AZD1222 COVID-19 vaccine. Sequencing used immunoSEQ multiplex PCR; TCRdb keeps in-frame clones, though not all of them. The table includes around 130,000 clones, just under 95% detected once. The material was peripheral blood, obtained 28 days after the second AZD1222 dose. The receptors were gathered from an adult who received the AZD1222 COVID-19 vaccine. Each CDR3 is given with its conserved first and last residue. Fields, in order: V gene, J gene, CDR3 length, CDR3 protein.

V gene: TRBV5-1
J gene: TRBJ2-7
CDR3 length: 14
CDR3 protein: CASSSTGAALEQYF

V gene: TRBV7-6
J gene: TRBJ2-7
CDR3 length: 12
CDR3 protein: CASSQGDYEQYF

V gene: TRBV20-1
J gene: TRBJ1-1
CDR3 length: 10
CDR3 protein: CSVQTGAAFF

V gene: TRBV11-3
J gene: TRBJ2-5
CDR3 length: 13
CDR3 protein: CASSLRGEETQYF

V gene: TRBV4-3
J gene: TRBJ1-3
CDR3 length: 14
CDR3 protein: CASSQEGPGNTIYF

V gene: TRBV11-3
J gene: TRBJ1-4
CDR3 length: 14
CDR3 protein: CASRPGLGVEKLFF

V gene: TRBV2
J gene: TRBJ1-5
CDR3 length: 14
CDR3 protein: CASRGGLQGGPQHF

V gene: TRBV18
J gene: TRBJ1-2
CDR3 length: 14
CDR3 protein: CASSPQTENYGYTF

V gene: TRBV9
J gene: TRBJ1-2
CDR3 length: 12
CDR3 protein: CASRDRVSGYTF

V gene: TRBV28
J gene: TRBJ1-5
CDR3 length: 12
CDR3 protein: CATSASNQPQHF

V gene: TRBV28
J gene: TRBJ2-7
CDR3 length: 13
CDR3 protein: CASSLGQIYEQYF

V gene: TRBV19
J gene: TRBJ2-1
CDR3 length: 13
CDR3 protein: CASSTGTDNEQFF

V gene: TRBV6-2/TRBV6-3
J gene: TRBJ2-7
CDR3 length: 15
CDR3 protein: CASSPDPGRIYEQYF

V gene: TRBV7-2
J gene: TRBJ2-2
CDR3 length: 14
CDR3 protein: CASSSPTGTGELFF

V gene: TRBV4-2
J gene: TRBJ2-1
CDR3 length: 17
CDR3 protein: CASSQEELAESYNEQFF